This T cell receptor beta chain was observed in a study of T cell responses to AZD1222 COVID-19 vaccine. Some clones are missing from TCRdb's copy, which holds only in-frame ones; the method was immunoSEQ multiplex PCR. The table has approximately 89,000 clones, 86% seen once. This material consisted of peripheral blood, taken 28 days after the second AZD1222 dose. This clonotype was obtained from an adult who received the AZD1222 COVID-19 vaccine.

Here the CDR3 reads CASSLPGSSGNTIYF. In DNA, the CDR3 is TGTGCCAGCAGCCTACCGGGAAGCTCTGGAAACACCATATATTTT. J is TRBJ1-3 and V is TRBV7-6; no definite D call. CDR3 length: 15 amino acids. Trimming removed 5 bases from V and 0 bases from J, with 11 bases in between. Looked up from germline, CDR1 is SGHVS and CDR2 is FNYEAQ.